This T cell receptor (beta chain) was captured by sequencing in a study of blood T cells in healthy people across ages. Study-level results: CMV status of donors was unknown, possibly confounding expanded clonotype changes.

A second about 6 to 11 cycle PCR used barcoded and J-beta primers. TCRdb analysed the 5' RACE reads with MiXCR anew, one entry per CDR3 protein. The sample includes more than 650,000 distinct CDR3 sequences, roughly 50% of them seen just once. Per sample, no less than 5 micrograms of total RNA were extracted. Concerning this clonotype: Antigen specificity is unknown.

In germline, CDR1 is SGHRS, CDR2 YFSETQ. The CDR3 sequence is 14 residues long. Sequencing was performed on blood. This clonotype was sampled from a man older than 75 in good health. The chain recombines TRBV5-1 with TRBJ2-4; 8 positions agree with TRBD1. TRBJ2-7 explains the end of the DNA better; the J call may be wrong. The DNA of the CDR3 is TGCGCCAGCAGCGGGGCGACAGGGGTTTACGAGCAGTACTTC. Its protein product is CASSGATGVYEQYF.